These 6 T cell receptor beta chains were all obtained from the same sample, sequenced in a study of beta chain features in type 1 diabetes. Findings and limits, study-wide: In every one of the four CD4+ subsets, TCRB CDR3s were moderately but significantly shorter in Type 1 diabetes patients.

What these receptors recognize is not known. Reverse transcription of all isolated RNA meant that expressed TCRB transcripts were sequenced. Method: immunoSEQ multiplex PCR; TCRdb's copy keeps in-frame clones and lacks some. The sample records around 250,000 clones, approximately 20% being singletons. Sequenced: naive CD4+ T cells from blood. Source of these receptors: a middle-aged woman with type 1 diabetes.

This clone was counted only a few times. The gene calls are TRBV30 and TRBJ2-7; D possibly corresponds to TRBD1 (6 bases). CDR1 is GTSNPN and CDR2 is SVGIG in the germline V gene (reference sequence). The CDR3 has 11 amino acids. V lost 5 bases, J lost 7 bases, and 12 bases lay in between. CDR3 DNA: TGTGCCTGGGGACAGTTTGGGGAGCAGTACTTC. The encoded protein is CAWGQFGEQYF.

The chain joins TRBV7-9 to TRBJ1-1, with TRBD1 matching over 7 bases. Germline values: CDR1 SEHNR, CDR2 FQNEAQ (reference sequence). CDR3 length equals 12 residues. Unmatched junction bases numbered 4, after V lost 6 bases and J lost 6 bases. The CDR3 protein is CASSLTGSEAFF. The CDR3 bases are TGTGCCAGCAGTCTGACAGGGTCTGAAGCTTTCTTT.

V usage is TRBV6-5 and J usage is TRBJ2-5; D perhaps matches TRBD1 (6 bases). The ends were cut back, 3 bases at V and 1 base at J, with 12 bases in the middle. Germline CDR1 is MNHEY and CDR2 is SVGAGI. This CDR3 has 15 amino acids. CDR3 DNA sequence: TGTGCCAGCAGTTATGGGGGCACGGCCCAAGAGACCCAGTACTTC. It translates to CASSYGGTAQETQYF.

A remark on this clone: Different DNA sequences within this sample yield the same CDR3. The chain's CDR3 is CASSRDRGYEQYF. The DNA for the CDR3 is TGTGCCAGCAGCCGGGACAGGGGCTACGAGCAGTACTTC. The V gene is TRBV7-2, the J gene TRBJ2-7; 10 bases align to TRBD1. Germline CDR1 SGHTA, CDR2 FQGNSA. J was trimmed by 3 bases and V by 5 bases; bases with no gene match: 1. CDR3 length: 13 residues.

This chain uses TRBV9 with TRBJ2-1, with 10 bases aligning to TRBD2. Trimming removed 6 bases from V and 6 bases from J; junction bases left unmatched: 12. Germline CDR1 and CDR2: SGDLS and YYNGEE. This CDR3 spans 16 amino acids. The CDR3 region has the DNA TGTGCCAGCACCCAAGCGGGGGGGATACCTACCAATGAGCAGTTCTTC. Amino acids: CASTQAGGIPTNEQFF.

This clone was seen a single time. The chain joins TRBV18 to TRBJ1-5; 8 nucleotides line up with TRBD1. CDR1 KGHSH and CDR2 LQKENI come from the germline V gene. The CDR3 covers 14 residues. The trim removed 6 bases at V and 1 base at J, leaving 2 bases unmatched. The CDR3 spells CASSDRESNQPQHF. The CDR3 DNA sequence: TGTGCCAGCTCGGACAGGGAAAGCAATCAGCCCCAGCATTTT.